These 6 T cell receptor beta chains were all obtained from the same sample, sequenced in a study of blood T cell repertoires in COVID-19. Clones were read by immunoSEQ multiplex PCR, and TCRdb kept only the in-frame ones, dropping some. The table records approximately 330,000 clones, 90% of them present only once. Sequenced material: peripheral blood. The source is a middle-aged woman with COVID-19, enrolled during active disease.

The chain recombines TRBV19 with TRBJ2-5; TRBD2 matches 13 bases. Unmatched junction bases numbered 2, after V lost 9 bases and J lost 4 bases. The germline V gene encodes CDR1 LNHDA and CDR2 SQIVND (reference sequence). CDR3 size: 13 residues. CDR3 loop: CASGLAGVETQYF. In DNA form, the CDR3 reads TGTGCCAGCGGACTAGCGGGAGTAGAGACCCAGTACTTC.

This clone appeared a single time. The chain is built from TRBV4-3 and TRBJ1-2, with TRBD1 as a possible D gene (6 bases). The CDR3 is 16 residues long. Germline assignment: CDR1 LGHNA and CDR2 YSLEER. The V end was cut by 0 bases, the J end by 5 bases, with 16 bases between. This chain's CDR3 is CASSQDTGGPGYGYTF. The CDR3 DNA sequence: TGCGCCAGCAGCCAAGACACGGGGGGGCCGGGATATGGCTACACCTTC.

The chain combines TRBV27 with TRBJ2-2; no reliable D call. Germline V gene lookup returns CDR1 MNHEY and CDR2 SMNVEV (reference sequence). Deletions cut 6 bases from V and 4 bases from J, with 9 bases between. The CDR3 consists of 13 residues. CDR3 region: CASSLFGTGELFF. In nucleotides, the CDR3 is TGTGCCAGCAGCCTCTTCGGCACCGGGGAGCTGTTTTTT.

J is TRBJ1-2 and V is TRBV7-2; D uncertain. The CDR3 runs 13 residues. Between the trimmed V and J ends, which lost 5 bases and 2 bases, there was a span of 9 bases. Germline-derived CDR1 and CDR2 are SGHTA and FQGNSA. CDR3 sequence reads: CASSPSGNYGYTF. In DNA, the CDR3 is TGTGCCAGCAGCCCCAGCGGGAACTATGGCTACACCTTC.

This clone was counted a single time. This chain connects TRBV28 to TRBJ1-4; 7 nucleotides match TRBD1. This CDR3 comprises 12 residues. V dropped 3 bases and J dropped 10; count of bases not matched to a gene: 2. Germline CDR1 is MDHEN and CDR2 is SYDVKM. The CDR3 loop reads CASSLNRGKLFF. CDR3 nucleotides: TGTGCCAGCAGTTTGAACAGGGGAAAACTGTTTTTT.

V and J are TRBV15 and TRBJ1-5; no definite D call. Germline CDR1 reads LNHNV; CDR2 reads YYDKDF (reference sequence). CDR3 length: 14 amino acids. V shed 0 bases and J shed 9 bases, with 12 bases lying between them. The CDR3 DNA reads TGTGCCACCAGCAGAGACAGGAGGCTCGGGCCCCAGCATTTT. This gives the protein CATSRDRRLGPQHF.